This TCR beta chain was captured by sequencing in a study of shared clonotypes between healthy human individuals. Study information: CD4 naive and CD4 memory each took three plates per donor, while CD8 naive took two and CD8 memory one. Study results and caveats: Non-shared clonotypes had lower generation probabilities than those shared by all four donors.

Every donor, a Caucasian adult, lived in Nashville, Tennessee. The table came from immunoSEQ multiplex PCR; TCRdb's copy has only in-frame clones and leaves some out. The repertoire holds 2.3 million or so clones, approximately 95% seen once, with about 0.39% in the top ten. The CDR3 has 14 amino acids. With V trimmed by 4 bases and J by 5 bases, 6 bases remained unmatched. CDR1 is SGHNT, CDR2 YYREEE, per germline (reference sequence). Worth noting for this clone: No antigen is known for it.

Sample: naive CD4+ T cells from PBMCs. Subset given: CD45RA+ positively selected. This sequence originates from a man aged 18 to 30 in good health. Some clones in this sample may be carry-over from other donors' samples. The chain employs TRBV5-4 and TRBJ1-1, with 9 bases that match TRBD1. The CDR3 loop is CASSLADRGTEAFF. CDR3 coding DNA: TGTGCCAGCAGCCTGGCGGACAGGGGAACTGAAGCTTTCTTT.